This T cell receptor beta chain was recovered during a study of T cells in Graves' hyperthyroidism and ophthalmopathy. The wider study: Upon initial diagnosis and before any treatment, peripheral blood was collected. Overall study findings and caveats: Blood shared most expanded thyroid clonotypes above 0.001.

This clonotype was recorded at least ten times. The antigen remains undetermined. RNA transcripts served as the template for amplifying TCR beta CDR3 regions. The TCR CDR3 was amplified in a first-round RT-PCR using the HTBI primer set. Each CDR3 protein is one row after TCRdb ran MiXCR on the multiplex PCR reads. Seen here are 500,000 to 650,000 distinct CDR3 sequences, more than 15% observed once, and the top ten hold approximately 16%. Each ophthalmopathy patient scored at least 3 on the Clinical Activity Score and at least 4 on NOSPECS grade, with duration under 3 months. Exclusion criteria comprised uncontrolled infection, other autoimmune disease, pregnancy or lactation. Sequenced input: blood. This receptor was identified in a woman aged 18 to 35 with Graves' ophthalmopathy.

CDR3 region: CASRDVLYNEQFF. The CDR3 DNA reads TGTGCCAGCAGAGACGTCCTCTACAATGAGCAGTTCTTC. The chain employs TRBV6-1 and TRBJ2-1; no clear D gene. V lost 6 bases to trimming and J lost 3 bases, with 9 bases between them. Germline CDR1 and CDR2: MNHNS and SASEGT. This CDR3 is built from 13 residues.